Below, 19 T cell receptor beta chains from the same sample are listed, as sequenced in a study of CD8+CD57+ T cells in acquired aplastic anemia. Patients picked for sequencing had shown CD8+CD57+ cell expansion detected by flow cytometry. Investigators profiled TCR beta VDJ and CDR3 from genomic DNA template. TCRdb reprocessed the reads with MiXCR, giving one entry per CDR3 protein. The sample lists a few hundred thousand distinct CDR3 sequences; around 33% were seen once. Sequences were obtained from sorted CD4+, CD8+, or CD8+CD57+ T cells (not recorded which) from PBMCs. The receptors come from a human donor with aplastic anemia.

This clonotype was seen ten or more times. The rearrangement links TRBV14 to TRBJ1-1, with 8 bases aligning to TRBD1. This CDR3 has 12 residues. Germline trimming cut 4 bases from V and 8 bases from J; bases unmatched to any gene: 3. From germline, CDR1 is SGHDN and CDR2 FVKESK. CDR3 region: CASSRNRGEAFF. In nucleotides, the CDR3 is TGTGCCAGCAGCCGAAACAGGGGGGAAGCTTTCTTT.

This clonotype was observed many times. The genes are TRBV19 and TRBJ1-1, with D hard to call. Trimming shortened V by 7 bases and J by 9 bases, and 12 bases separated the two germline ends. The CDR3 covers 11 residues. Germline CDR1 reads LNHDA; CDR2 reads SQIVND (reference sequence). CDR3 in DNA: TGTGCCAGTACCCTCGTGGGTCAAGCTTTCTTT. Its translation is CASTLVGQAFF.

A word on this clonotype: At one end, the junction sequence differs from germline, possibly due to a read error. V usage is TRBV10-3 and J usage is TRBJ1-2; possible D gene TRBD1, 5 bases. CDR1 and CDR2 from the germline V gene are ENHRY and SYGVKD. The CDR3 has 15 amino acids. CDR3 sequence reads: CASSYSKRGGYGYTF. CDR3 in DNA: TGTGCCAGCAGTTACTCGAAACGGGGGGGATATGGCTACACCTTC.

The chain is built from TRBV29-1 and TRBJ2-5, with D possibly matching TRBD1 (5 bases). The germline CDR1 and CDR2 sequences are SQVTM and ANQGSEA. The CDR3 length is 13 residues. Trimming left V 5 bases short and J 1 base short, with 11 bases between. As DNA, the CDR3 is TGCAGCGTTTCCAAGGGGATCCAAGAGACCCAGTACTTC. It yields the protein CSVSKGIQETQYF. Full variable domain (outside the CDR3, taken from reference TRBV29-1 and TRBJ2-5): SAVISQKPSRDICQRGTSLTIQCQVDSQVTMMFWYRQQPGQSLTLIATANQGSEATYESGFVIDKFPISRPNLTFSTLTVSNMSPEDSSIYLCSVSKGIQETQYFGPGTRLLVL.

The chain uses TRBV30 and TRBJ1-2; 7 nucleotides line up with TRBD1. The CDR3 contains 16 residues. Looked up from germline, CDR1 is GTSNPN and CDR2 is SVGIG (reference sequence). J was trimmed by 5 bases and V by 0 bases; bases with no gene match: 12. The CDR3 DNA reads TGTGCCTGGAGTGTACGAAAGGGGGCAGCCGGTTATGGCTACACCTTC. Amino acid sequence: CAWSVRKGAAGYGYTF. Supplemented by reference TRBV30 and TRBJ1-2, the full variable domain reads SQTIHQWPATLVQPVGSPLSLECTVEGTSNPNLYWYRQAAGRGLQLLFYSVGIGQISSEVPQNLSASRPQDRQFILSSKKLLLSDSGFYLCAWSVRKGAAGYGYTFGSGTRLTVV.

The chain joins TRBV4-2 to TRBJ2-2, with D maybe TRBD1 (6 bases). Trimming pared 4 bases from V and 4 bases from J, leaving 13 bases between. The CDR3 is 15 residues long. Germline assignment: CDR1 LGHNA and CDR2 YNFKEQ. CDR3 sequence (DNA): TGTGCCAGCAGCCCGCAGCGAGGGGGCACCGGGGAGCTGTTTTTT. It encodes CASSPQRGGTGELFF.

The chain recombines TRBV29-1 with TRBJ1-2; D perhaps matches TRBD1 (6 bases). From germline, CDR1 is SQVTM and CDR2 ANQGSEA. Trimming took 7 bases from V and 9 from J, leaving 21 bases between them. CDR3 length: 13 amino acids. The CDR3 reads CSAPGDGGTSYTF. In DNA, the CDR3 is TGCAGCGCCCCCGGGGACGGCGGGACAAGCTACACCTTC.

This clonotype was found once. This chain joins TRBV6-1 and TRBJ1-5; D is uncertain. This CDR3 is built from 18 residues. V was shortened by 6 bases and J by 0 bases, with 21 bases between the two germline ends. Looked up from germline, CDR1 is MNHNS and CDR2 is SASEGT. Here the CDR3 reads CASRPVPGQTNSNQPQHF. CDR3 nucleotide sequence: TGTGCCAGCAGACCCGTACCGGGCCAAACCAATAGCAATCAGCCCCAGCATTTT.

Points on this clonotype: This may be a read error: a much more frequent sequence differs by one nucleotide. The chain is built from TRBV2 and TRBJ2-7; weak D call: TRBD1 (6 bases). V was cut by 10 bases and J by 6 bases, with 13 bases left in between. The CDR3 runs to 11 residues. Germline CDR1 and CDR2: SNHLY and FYNNEI. CDR3 nucleotide sequence: TGTGCCAACAGCGGACAGCTCGAGCAGTACTTC. Residues: CANSGQLEQYF.

This clonotype was recorded at least ten times. The rearrangement uses TRBV11-2 and TRBJ2-7; 7 bases are shared with TRBD1. CDR3 length equals 13 residues. Trimming removed 5 bases from V and 5 bases from J; junction bases left unmatched: 6. Germline V lookup: CDR1 SGHAT, CDR2 FQNNGV. The DNA for the CDR3 is TGTGCCAGCAGCGCGGACAGGATCGACGAGCAGTACTTC. Translating it yields CASSADRIDEQYF.

This clonotype was detected ten times or more. The chain has TRBV9 and TRBJ1-5, with a tentative D call TRBD1 (6 bases). Trimming left V 2 bases short and J 0 bases short, with 15 bases between. Germline V gene sequence: CDR1 SGDLS, CDR2 YYNGEE. The CDR3 covers 17 residues. The CDR3 region is CASSVAGEWDSNQPQHF. CDR3 DNA: TGTGCCAGCAGCGTTGCAGGGGAATGGGATAGCAATCAGCCCCAGCATTTT. Together with reference TRBV9 and TRBJ1-5, the CDR3 gives the full variable domain: DSGVTQTPKHLITATGQRVTLRCSPRSGDLSVYWYQQSLDQGLQFLIQYYNGEERAKGNILERFSAQQFPDLHSELNLSSLELGDSALYFCASSVAGEWDSNQPQHFGDGTRLSIL.

J is TRBJ2-7 and V is TRBV9; 14 bases fit TRBD2. The germline CDR1 and CDR2 sequences are SGDLS and YYNGEE. V was clipped by 7 bases and J by 4 bases; unmatched bases: 13. The CDR3 is 17 residues long. CDR3 in amino acids: CASSPAGTSGSMYEQYF. The CDR3 DNA sequence: TGTGCCAGCTCACCGGCCGGGACTAGCGGGAGTATGTACGAGCAGTACTTC.

A remark on this clonotype: A much larger clone differs from this one at a single base, so this may be a read error. It is likely a read error, because the conserved phenylalanine at the end of the CDR3 is missing. The V call is TRBV24-1, the J call TRBJ2-7; 7 bases map to TRBD2. V dropped 2 bases and J dropped 5; count of bases not matched to a gene: 14. Germline V gene lookup returns CDR1 KGHDR and CDR2 SFDVKD. This CDR3 has 17 residues. This CDR3 reads CATSDSPGRGRGDEQYL. DNA for the CDR3: TGTGCCACCAGTGATTCCCCGGGACGAGGTCGGGGGGACGAGCAGTACCTC.

Turning to this clonotype: An end of the junction does not agree with germline; a read error may underlie this. V is TRBV30 and J is TRBJ1-2; a weak D match, TRBD1 (5 bases). CDR1 is GTSNPN, CDR2 SVGIG, per germline (reference sequence). The CDR3 is 12 amino acids. The DNA for the CDR3 is TGTGCCTGGAGCCGGGGCGCGAGGGTTGACTCCTTC. It is translated as CAWSRGARVDSF.

This clonotype has only a few counts. The chain uses TRBV2 and TRBJ2-2; D unclear. V was trimmed by 6 bases and J by 6 bases, leaving 14 bases between them. The length of the CDR3 is 14 residues. CDR1 and CDR2 from the germline V gene are SNHLY and FYNNEI. The CDR3: CASSLEQSAGELFF. DNA for the CDR3: TGTGCCAGCAGCTTAGAGCAGTCCGCCGGGGAGCTGTTTTTT.

A few counts support this clonotype. At one end, the junction sequence differs from germline, possibly due to a read error. This sequence joins TRBV10-3 and TRBJ1-1; D may be TRBD1 (5 bases). CDR3 length equals 15 residues. Germline values: CDR1 ENHRY, CDR2 SYGVKD. CDR3 in amino acids: CASSGSTQGGTEAFF. Here the CDR3 DNA reads TGTGCCAGCAGTGGGTCGACGCAGGGCGGCACTGAAGCTTTCTTT.

In this sample, this clonotype turned up a few times. V usage is TRBV29-1 and J usage is TRBJ1-4; D is perhaps TRBD1 (5 bases). V dropped 3 bases and J dropped 7 bases, with 21 bases sitting between them. CDR1 and CDR2 from the germline V gene are SQVTM and ANQGSEA. The CDR3 is 16 amino acids. CDR3 coding DNA: TGCAGCGTTGATGGGGGGGGTACGGGGGTTAGTGAAAAACTGTTTTTT. Encoded protein: CSVDGGGTGVSEKLFF.

This clonotype appeared a few times. The chain has TRBV9 and TRBJ2-7; possibly TRBD1 for D (5 bases). Trimming left V 0 bases short and J 5 bases short, with 15 bases between. The CDR3 is 15 amino acids. The germline CDR1 and CDR2 sequences are SGDLS and YYNGEE. This chain's CDR3 is CASSVEGARRNEQYF. The CDR3 nucleotides read TGTGCCAGCAGCGTAGAAGGGGCCCGACGGAACGAGCAGTACTTC.

This clonotype was picked up many times. This CDR3 reads CATSDSWGTGELFF. DNA of the CDR3: TGTGCCACCAGTGATTCCTGGGGGACCGGGGAGCTGTTTTTT. This sequence joins TRBV24-1 and TRBJ2-2; D assignment may be TRBD1 or TRBD2 (5 bases each). The CDR3 length is 14 residues. CDR1 KGHDR and CDR2 SFDVKD come from the germline V gene. V was cut by 2 bases and J by 5 bases, with 8 bases left in between.